The 19 T cell receptor beta chains listed next were all sequenced from one sample in a study of shared clonotypes between healthy human individuals. Clones were read by immunoSEQ multiplex PCR, and TCRdb kept only the in-frame ones, dropping some. The data show just under 350,000 clones, 73% seen once. The sequenced sample was memory CD4+ T cells sorted from blood. Subset meaning: CD45RA-negative fraction. Receptor source: a young man in good health.

Judged by abundance, this clone is medium-sized. The chain links TRBV10-3 to TRBJ2-2, with a possible D match to TRBD2 (5 bases). Germline CDR1 is ENHRY and CDR2 is SYGVKD. This CDR3 contains 14 residues. V lost 2 bases and J lost 7, with 11 bases in between. CDR3 DNA sequence: TGTGCCATCAGTGAGGCTTATGAGGGCGGGGAGCTGTTTTTT. Encoded protein: CAISEAYEGGELFF.

The CDR3 protein is CASSKGQNPLYGYTF. As DNA, the CDR3 is TGTGCCAGCAGTAAAGGACAGAACCCCCTCTATGGCTACACCTTC. This chain connects TRBV28 to TRBJ1-2; weak D call: TRBD1 (6 bases). V lost 5 bases and J lost 4, with 17 bases in between. The CDR3 sequence is 15 residues long. Germline loops: CDR1 MDHEN, CDR2 SYDVKM.

This clone was picked up one time. The V and J genes are TRBV10-3 and TRBJ2-1; tentatively, D is TRBD2 (7 bases). Germline assignment: CDR1 ENHRY and CDR2 SYGVKD. V shed 0 bases and J shed 2 bases, with 11 bases lying between them. The CDR3 consists of 16 residues. CDR3: CAISESGGLTYNEQFF. CDR3 coding DNA: TGTGCCATCAGTGAGTCGGGGGGGCTGACCTACAATGAGCAGTTCTTC.

The chain uses TRBV11-3 and TRBJ1-1, with D unclear. The CDR3 totals 13 residues. Germline assignment: CDR1 SGHNT and CDR2 YENEEA. V was clipped by 3 bases and J by 0 bases, with 5 bases between them. This chain's CDR3 is CASSFTMNTEAFF. The CDR3, as DNA: TGTGCCAGCAGCTTTACAATGAACACTGAAGCTTTCTTT.

This chain joins TRBV18 and TRBJ1-3, with a weak D call TRBD1 (5 bases). The CDR3 is 17 residues long. Germline V gene data show CDR1 as KGHSH and CDR2 as LQKENI. Between the trimmed V and J ends, which lost 3 bases and 0 bases, there was a span of 15 bases. The CDR3: CASSPQGHEFSGNTIYF. The CDR3 region has the DNA TGTGCCAGCTCACCGCAAGGACATGAATTCTCTGGAAACACCATATATTTT.

This clone was found many times. This sequence joins TRBV5-1 and TRBJ2-1, with D possibly TRBD1 on 6 matching bases. Germline CDR1 and CDR2: SGHRS and YFSETQ. CDR3 length: 16 amino acids. Trimming took 2 bases from V and 9 from J, leaving 21 bases between them. CDR3 in amino acids: CASSLDQGLSGSEQFF. The CDR3 nucleotides are TGCGCCAGCAGCTTAGATCAGGGGTTGAGTGGGAGTGAGCAGTTCTTC.

This clone has a handful of counts. This chain links TRBV5-1 with TRBJ1-6; the D gene is possibly TRBD1 (5 bases). Germline values: CDR1 SGHRS, CDR2 YFSETQ. The CDR3 loop spans 16 amino acids. Trimming took off 0 bases at V and 5 bases at J, with 12 bases between the two ends. CDR3 in amino acids: CASSLAQGTDNSPLHF. The CDR3 DNA reads TGCGCCAGCAGCTTGGCTCAGGGCACCGATAATTCACCCCTCCACTTT.

The genes are TRBV18 and TRBJ2-2; the D is unclear. The germline gives CDR1 KGHSH, CDR2 LQKENI. The V end lost 2 bases, the J end lost 2 bases, and 3 bases lay between the germline ends. This CDR3 contains 13 residues. The CDR3 region is CASSPANTGELFF. CDR3 nucleotides: TGTGCCAGCTCACCAGCTAACACCGGGGAGCTGTTTTTT.

V and J are TRBV28 and TRBJ2-7, with D tentatively TRBD2 (5 bases). The CDR3 is made up of 15 amino acids. The V and J ends lost 4 bases and 7 bases respectively, with 20 bases between them. Germline CDR1 MDHEN, CDR2 SYDVKM. CDR3 amino acids: CASSSNWRTSREQYF. Written as DNA, the CDR3 is TGTGCCAGCAGTTCCAACTGGCGGACTTCTCGGGAGCAGTACTTC.

In its sample, this clone was seen once. V usage is TRBV5-1 and J usage is TRBJ2-1; 9 bases line up with TRBD1. The CDR3 is 15 residues long. Germline V gene lookup returns CDR1 SGHRS and CDR2 YFSETQ. Trimming cost V 4 bases and J 6 bases; bases outside gene matches: 8. The CDR3 coding sequence is TGCGCCAGCAGCGTGGGACAGGGTACCCTCAATGAGCAGTTCTTC. It is translated as CASSVGQGTLNEQFF.

This chain's CDR3 is CSVVVGAYEQYF. CDR3 nucleotides: TGCAGCGTTGTTGTCGGAGCCTACGAGCAGTACTTC. The chain has TRBV29-1 and TRBJ2-7; D is undetermined. Between the trimmed V and J ends, which lost 4 bases and 2 bases, there was a span of 9 bases. This CDR3 is built from 12 residues. Germline V gene lookup returns CDR1 SQVTM and CDR2 ANQGSEA.

This clone was counted a single time. This sequence joins TRBV5-1 and TRBJ2-5; D uncertain. CDR3 size: 14 residues. V gave up 2 bases and J gave up 5 bases, with 13 bases separating them. The germline V gene encodes CDR1 SGHRS and CDR2 YFSETQ. The CDR3 protein is CASSLSQTWETQYF. CDR3 DNA sequence: TGCGCCAGCAGCTTATCCCAGACATGGGAGACCCAGTACTTC.

The rearrangement uses TRBV6-1 and TRBJ2-3; tentatively, D is TRBD1 or TRBD2 (6 bases each). The length of the CDR3 is 15 residues. The V gene's germline CDR1 is MNHNS and CDR2 SASEGT. Trimming stripped 0 bases from V and 3 bases from J, with 10 bases between. The CDR3 spells CASSEAWGATDTQYF. Written as DNA, the CDR3 is TGTGCCAGCAGTGAAGCTTGGGGGGCTACAGATACGCAGTATTTT.

The rearrangement links TRBV11-2 to TRBJ2-3; D remains ambiguous. With 1 base removed from V and 10 bases from J, the gap between germline ends came to 9 bases. This CDR3 spans 12 amino acids. The germline CDR1 and CDR2 sequences are SGHAT and FQNNGV. This chain's CDR3 is CASSLGLSPQYF. In DNA form, the CDR3 reads TGTGCCAGCAGCTTAGGTCTAAGCCCGCAGTATTTT. The complete variable domain, with remaining parts taken from reference TRBV11-2 and TRBJ2-3, reads EAGVAQSPRYKIIEKRQSVAFWCNPISGHATLYWYQQILGQGPKLLIQFQNNGVVDDSQLPKDRFSAERLKGVDSTLKIQPAKLEDSAVYLCASSLGLSPQYFGPGTRLTVL.

V gene TRBV4-2 combines with J gene TRBJ2-1; 10 bases are shared with TRBD2. V lost 0 bases to trimming and J lost 9 bases; unmatched junction nucleotides: 11. Looked up from germline, CDR1 is LGHNA and CDR2 is YNFKEQ. CDR3 length equals 17 residues. CDR3 coding DNA: TGTGCCAGCAGCCAAGATGGTTCGCTAGCGGGAGTATCTGAGCAGTTCTTC. Amino acids: CASSQDGSLAGVSEQFF.

The V and J genes are TRBV7-9 and TRBJ2-2; no clear D gene. CDR1 and CDR2 (germline): SEHNR, FQNEAQ (reference sequence). The V end was cut by 4 bases, the J end by 7 bases, with 7 bases between. CDR3 length: 12 amino acids. CDR3 sequence: CASSSAGGELFF. CDR3 nucleotide sequence: TGTGCCAGCAGCTCCGCCGGCGGGGAGCTGTTTTTT.

The V gene is TRBV18, the J gene TRBJ2-5; 8 bases agree with TRBD2. Germline CDR1 KGHSH, CDR2 LQKENI. The CDR3 totals 18 residues. V shed 1 base and J 1 base; nucleotides not matched to a gene: 11. The CDR3 is CASSPLQAGVGLQETQYF. Here the CDR3 DNA reads TGTGCCAGCTCACCACTTCAAGCGGGAGTCGGGCTCCAAGAGACCCAGTACTTC.

The rearrangement uses TRBV25-1 and TRBJ2-3; D is uncertain. The germline V gene has CDR1 MGHDK and CDR2 SYGVNS. The CDR3 spans 16 residues. Deletions cut 2 bases from V and 0 bases from J, with 12 bases between. The CDR3 loop is CASSELSPSSTDTQYF. As DNA, the CDR3 is TGTGCCAGCAGTGAACTATCTCCAAGCAGCACAGATACGCAGTATTTT.

This clone was recorded at least ten times. The chain joins TRBV6-1 to TRBJ2-2, with TRBD1 matching 8 bases. Germline V gene sequence: CDR1 MNHNS, CDR2 SASEGT. CDR3 size: 16 residues. V lost 3 bases and J lost 3; bases outside the gene matches: 6. CDR3 nucleotide sequence: TGTGCCAGCAGTGATCAGACAGGGGTGTACACCGGGGAGCTGTTTTTT. Translating gives CASSDQTGVYTGELFF.